Detailed here is one T cell receptor beta chain. Its antigen remains unknown. This PCR relied on a set of 60 Vbeta primers and 13 Jbeta primers. Data came from immunoSEQ multiplex PCR; TCRdb stores just in-frame clones and leaves some out. The sample has about 70,000 clones; 65% to 80% are singletons. The source of the sample is a study of cytomegalovirus exposure and HLA in healthy donors. Regarding the study as a whole: The study labeled 150 to 200 TCR beta chains cytomegalovirus-associated.

This CDR3 is built from 13 residues. V gave up 4 bases and J gave up 3 bases, with 10 bases separating them. Germline V lookup: CDR1 LGHNA, CDR2 YNFKEQ. The sequenced sample was PBMCs. This clonotype was obtained from a man aged 35 to 55 in good health and CMV-seropositive. V usage is TRBV4-2 and J usage is TRBJ2-7; D is undetermined. Here the CDR3 DNA reads TGTGCCAGCAGCCCCCGCGGCGACTACGAGCAGTACTTC. This encodes CASSPRGDYEQYF.